Listed below are T cell receptor beta chains from one sample, sequenced in a study of Ad26.COV2.S vaccination and SARS-CoV-2 variants. Assay: immunoSEQ multiplex PCR; the TCRdb copy retains only in-frame clones and omits some. The data show about 450,000 clones, with about 88% seen just once and roughly 2.5% held by the top ten. Sequences were derived from peripheral blood, sampled in a trial of Ad26.COV2.S vaccine versus placebo. These receptors all come from a person aged 18-65 years who received the Ad26.COV2.S COVID-19 vaccine or a placebo. Both conserved end residues are part of each CDR3. The order of the fields is clone size, V gene, D gene, J gene, CDR3 DNA, CDR3 protein. The D gene is left open where the match is weak. Some rows have no size entry. The others give once, few or many, or a class for an expanded clone.

clone size: NA
V gene: TRBV5-5
D gene: NA
J gene: TRBJ1-3
CDR3 DNA: TGTGCCAGCAGCTTAGTACAGGGAGGAAACACCATATATTTT
CDR3 protein: CASSLVQGGNTIYF

clone size: NA
V gene: TRBV11-3
D gene: NA
J gene: TRBJ2-1
CDR3 DNA: TGTGCCAGCAGCTTCGGGACGGCCGCCGACTATGAGCAGTTCTTC
CDR3 protein: CASSFGTAADYEQFF

clone size: NA
V gene: TRBV18
D gene: NA
J gene: TRBJ1-5
CDR3 DNA: TGTGCCAGCTCACCAACGGTAGGGGGTGATCAGCCCCAGCATTTT
CDR3 protein: CASSPTVGGDQPQHF

clone size: NA
V gene: TRBV7-9
D gene: NA
J gene: TRBJ1-4
CDR3 DNA: TGTGCCAGCAGCTACGTCCCTGGGGCTTCGGAAAAACTGTTTTTT
CDR3 protein: CASSYVPGASEKLFF

clone size: NA
V gene: TRBV27
D gene: TRBD1
J gene: TRBJ1-1
CDR3 DNA: TGTGCCAGCAGTTTAGGTGGGACAGGGTCTGAAGCTTTCTTT
CDR3 protein: CASSLGGTGSEAFF

clone size: once
V gene: TRBV4-2
D gene: NA
J gene: TRBJ2-2
CDR3 DNA: TGTGCCAGCAGCCCCGCGGAAGCGGGCGCAGCGAACACCGGGGAGCTGTTTTTT
CDR3 protein: CASSPAEAGAANTGELFF

clone size: NA
V gene: TRBV7-9
D gene: NA
J gene: TRBJ1-2
CDR3 DNA: TGTGCCAGCAGCCCCCAGGGTGAGGGCTACACCTTC
CDR3 protein: CASSPQGEGYTF

clone size: NA
V gene: TRBV5-8
D gene: NA
J gene: TRBJ1-2
CDR3 DNA: TGTGCCAGCAGGGTCGAGATGTTCACCTTC
CDR3 protein: CASRVEMFTF

clone size: NA
V gene: TRBV2
D gene: TRBD1
J gene: TRBJ2-7
CDR3 DNA: TGTGCCAGCAGTGATGACGGGACAGGGCGCGAGCAGTACTTC
CDR3 protein: CASSDDGTGREQYF

clone size: NA
V gene: TRBV5-6
D gene: NA
J gene: TRBJ1-2
CDR3 DNA: TGTGCCAGCAGCTTGATGGAAGGGAACTATGGCTACACCTTC
CDR3 protein: CASSLMEGNYGYTF

clone size: once
V gene: TRBV27
D gene: NA
J gene: TRBJ1-5
CDR3 DNA: TGTGCCAGCAGTTTAGGCAGAGACGATCAGCCCCAGCATTTT
CDR3 protein: CASSLGRDDQPQHF

clone size: NA
V gene: TRBV5-4
D gene: TRBD1
J gene: TRBJ1-1
CDR3 DNA: TGTGCCAGCAGCGACGGACAGGGGAGATATAGGGAGGAAGCTTTCTTT
CDR3 protein: CASSDGQGRYREEAFF

clone size: NA
V gene: TRBV3-1/TRBV3-2
D gene: NA
J gene: TRBJ2-3
CDR3 DNA: TGTGCCAGCAGCAGCTATGGGATCACAGATACGCAGTATTTT
CDR3 protein: CASSSYGITDTQYF

clone size: NA
V gene: TRBV7-2
D gene: NA
J gene: TRBJ1-1
CDR3 DNA: TGTGCCAGCAGCTGGGCGGGCGTTCTGAACACTGAAGCTTTCTTT
CDR3 protein: CASSWAGVLNTEAFF

clone size: NA
V gene: TRBV20-1
D gene: TRBD1
J gene: TRBJ1-5
CDR3 DNA: TGCAGTGCTAGTCGGATAGGGACAGAGGGGAGGACCCAGCATTTT
CDR3 protein: CSASRIGTEGRTQHF

clone size: NA
V gene: TRBV11-2
D gene: NA
J gene: TRBJ2-5
CDR3 DNA: TGTGCCAGCAGCTTATACGAGACCCAGTACTTC
CDR3 protein: CASSLYETQYF

clone size: NA
V gene: TRBV30
D gene: TRBD1
J gene: TRBJ2-6
CDR3 DNA: TGTGCCTGGAGTGTACCTGGACAGGGACTCTCTGGGGCCAACGTCCTGACTTTC
CDR3 protein: CAWSVPGQGLSGANVLTF

clone size: NA
V gene: TRBV5-5
D gene: NA
J gene: TRBJ1-3
CDR3 DNA: TGTGCCAGCAGCTTGGAAGGGCTACGAAACACCATATATTTT
CDR3 protein: CASSLEGLRNTIYF

clone size: NA
V gene: TRBV7-2
D gene: NA
J gene: TRBJ2-4
CDR3 DNA: TGTGCCAGCAGCCGGGACTCCCTCCAAAACATTCAGTACTTC
CDR3 protein: CASSRDSLQNIQYF

clone size: NA
V gene: TRBV7-6
D gene: NA
J gene: TRBJ1-1
CDR3 DNA: TGTGCCAGCAGCTTAGTTAGGGGGGGCAGTGAGGCTTTCTTT
CDR3 protein: CASSLVRGGSEAFF

clone size: NA
V gene: TRBV6-6
D gene: NA
J gene: TRBJ2-7
CDR3 DNA: TGTGCCAGCAGTTACTCGTTAGCGACTGCCTACGAGCAGTACTTC
CDR3 protein: CASSYSLATAYEQYF

clone size: NA
V gene: TRBV9
D gene: NA
J gene: TRBJ2-1
CDR3 DNA: TGTGCCAGCAGCGCCGGGGTAAATGAGCAGTTCTTC
CDR3 protein: CASSAGVNEQFF

clone size: NA
V gene: TRBV7-9
D gene: NA
J gene: TRBJ2-2
CDR3 DNA: TGTGCCAGCAGTTCAATAGCCGGGGAGCTGTTTTTT
CDR3 protein: CASSSIAGELFF

clone size: NA
V gene: TRBV19
D gene: NA
J gene: TRBJ1-4
CDR3 DNA: TGTGCCAGTACCCGAGGGCCTCAATCGGGTGAAAAACTGTTTTTT
CDR3 protein: CASTRGPQSGEKLFF

clone size: NA
V gene: TRBV5-1
D gene: NA
J gene: TRBJ1-1
CDR3 DNA: TGCGCCAGCAGCTTGGGGGCGATCGGGAACACTGAAGCTTTCTTT
CDR3 protein: CASSLGAIGNTEAFF

clone size: once
V gene: TRBV3-1/TRBV3-2
D gene: NA
J gene: TRBJ1-3
CDR3 DNA: TGTGCCAGCAGCCAACCTGGGCCTGGAAACACCATATATTTT
CDR3 protein: CASSQPGPGNTIYF

clone size: NA
V gene: TRBV6-5
D gene: NA
J gene: TRBJ1-6
CDR3 DNA: TGTGCCAGCAGTTACTCGGGGAGGGGGGGGAATTCACCCCTCCACTTT
CDR3 protein: CASSYSGRGGNSPLHF

clone size: NA
V gene: TRBV18
D gene: NA
J gene: TRBJ1-3
CDR3 DNA: TGTGCCAGCTCACCACCGGGAGGGTTTGGAAACACCATATATTTT
CDR3 protein: CASSPPGGFGNTIYF

clone size: few
V gene: TRBV4-3
D gene: NA
J gene: TRBJ1-6
CDR3 DNA: TGCGCCAGCAGCCGCCTCCTGATTTCACCCCTCCACTTT
CDR3 protein: CASSRLLISPLHF

clone size: NA
V gene: TRBV4-1
D gene: TRBD1
J gene: TRBJ1-4
CDR3 DNA: TGCGCCAGCAGCCAGGGTGGGACAGGGGGCTGGGAACTGTTTTTT
CDR3 protein: CASSQGGTGGWELFF

clone size: NA
V gene: TRBV5-5
D gene: NA
J gene: TRBJ1-4
CDR3 DNA: TGTGCCAGCAGCCCCCCCGCCTCAACTAATGAAAAACTGTTTTTT
CDR3 protein: CASSPPASTNEKLFF

clone size: NA
V gene: TRBV10-3
D gene: NA
J gene: TRBJ2-3
CDR3 DNA: TGTGCCATCAGTGGCAGGGGCGAAGGGACGCAGTATTTT
CDR3 protein: CAISGRGEGTQYF

clone size: NA
V gene: TRBV28
D gene: TRBD2
J gene: TRBJ2-5
CDR3 DNA: TGTGCCAGCAGTTCCGGGGATAGCGGGAGGCCAGAGACCCAGTACTTC
CDR3 protein: CASSSGDSGRPETQYF

clone size: NA
V gene: TRBV6-1
D gene: TRBD1
J gene: TRBJ1-2
CDR3 DNA: TGTGCCAGCAGTGAAGTCAGGGGGGTCTATGGCTACACCTTC
CDR3 protein: CASSEVRGVYGYTF

clone size: NA
V gene: TRBV14
D gene: TRBD2
J gene: TRBJ2-3
CDR3 DNA: TGTGCCAGCAGCCGACTAGCGGCATCCACAGATACGCAGTATTTT
CDR3 protein: CASSRLAASTDTQYF